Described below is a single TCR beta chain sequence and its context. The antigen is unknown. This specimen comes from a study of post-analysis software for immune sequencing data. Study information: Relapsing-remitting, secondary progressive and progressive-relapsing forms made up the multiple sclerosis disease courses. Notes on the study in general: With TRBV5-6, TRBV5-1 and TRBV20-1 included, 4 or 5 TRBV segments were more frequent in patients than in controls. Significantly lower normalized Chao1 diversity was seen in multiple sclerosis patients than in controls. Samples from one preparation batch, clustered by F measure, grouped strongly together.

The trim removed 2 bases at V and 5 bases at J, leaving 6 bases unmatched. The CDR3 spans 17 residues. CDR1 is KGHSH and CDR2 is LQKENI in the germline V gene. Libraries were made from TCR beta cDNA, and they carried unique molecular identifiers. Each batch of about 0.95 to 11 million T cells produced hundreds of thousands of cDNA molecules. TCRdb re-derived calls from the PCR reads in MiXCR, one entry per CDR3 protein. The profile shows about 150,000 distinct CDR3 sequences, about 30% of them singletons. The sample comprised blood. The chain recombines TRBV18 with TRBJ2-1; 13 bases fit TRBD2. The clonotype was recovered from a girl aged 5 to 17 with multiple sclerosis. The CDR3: CASSPGGTSGANNEQFF. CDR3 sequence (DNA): TGTGCCAGCTCACCAGGGGGGACTAGCGGGGCTAACAATGAGCAGTTCTTC.